The next 13 T cell receptor beta chains were all read from a single sample in a study of T cells in Graves' hyperthyroidism and ophthalmopathy. Researchers amplified the TCR beta CDR3 regions from RNA transcripts. A set of HTBI primers served as the primers for a first-round RT-PCR of the TCR CDR3. Via MiXCR, TCRdb re-called the multiplex PCR reads, giving one row per CDR3 protein. The data contain 550,000 to 600,000 distinct CDR3 sequences, approximately 15% of them singletons. Sample: blood. The receptor set was obtained from a woman aged 18-29 years with Graves' ophthalmopathy.

This clonotype was seen ten or more times. The gene calls are TRBV20-1 and TRBJ2-7; 9 nucleotides align to TRBD2. Germline trimming cut 4 bases from V and 2 bases from J; bases unmatched to any gene: 9. The CDR3 runs to 15 residues. Germline-derived CDR1 and CDR2 are DFQATT and SNEGSKA (reference sequence). The CDR3 loop reads CSATAAGGLTYEQYF. In DNA form, the CDR3 reads TGCAGTGCTACGGCGGCGGGAGGGCTTACCTACGAGCAGTACTTC.

This clonotype has at least ten counts. The CDR3 bases are TGTGCCAGCTCACGCCGAGACTCCTACGAGCAGTACTTC. This codes for CASSRRDSYEQYF. This sequence joins TRBV18 and TRBJ2-7; D is ambiguous. The CDR3 has 13 residues. Germline CDR1 reads KGHSH; CDR2 reads LQKENI. V lost 4 bases and J 0 bases, leaving 7 bases between the germline ends.

This clonotype was seen repeatedly, ten times or more. The chain uses TRBV29-1 and TRBJ2-1; 9 nucleotides match TRBD2. Germline-derived CDR1 and CDR2 are SQVTM and ANQGSEA. The junction had 7 bases not matched to a gene; V was cut back by 2 bases and J by 2 bases. CDR3 size: 16 residues. This CDR3 reads CSVETLGGRAYNEQFF. The CDR3 DNA reads TGCAGCGTTGAAACCCTGGGCGGGAGGGCCTACAATGAGCAGTTCTTC.

J is TRBJ2-3 and V is TRBV5-1, with 8 bases lining up with TRBD2. Germline-derived CDR1 and CDR2 are SGHRS and YFSETQ. With 3 bases clipped from V and 2 bases from J, the junction kept 17 bases outside the gene matches. This CDR3 comprises 19 residues. CDR3 region: CASSSTRGVAGPPTDTQYF. The DNA for the CDR3 is TGCGCCAGCAGCTCCACCCGTGGGGTAGCGGGACCCCCCACAGATACGCAGTATTTT.

In its sample, this clonotype was seen a few times. V gene TRBV19 combines with J gene TRBJ1-5; D not resolved. V dropped 7 bases and J dropped 5 bases, with 18 bases sitting between them. The CDR3 has 15 residues. Germline values: CDR1 LNHDA, CDR2 SQIVND (reference sequence). The CDR3 sequence is CASILEHVGYQPQHF. CDR3 nucleotide sequence: TGTGCCAGTATCCTAGAACACGTGGGGTATCAGCCCCAGCATTTT.

The chain has TRBV6-1 and TRBJ2-1, with 7 bases matching TRBD2. V was pared by 4 bases and J by 8 bases, with 14 bases of the junction left unmatched. CDR1 and CDR2 (germline): MNHNS, SASEGT. The CDR3 contains 16 residues. CDR3 nucleotide sequence: TGTGCCAGCAGTGGGGGGAGGGGTTCCCTGGGGTATGAGCAGTTCTTC. As protein: CASSGGRGSLGYEQFF.

The chain combines TRBV12-5 with TRBJ1-5; D might be TRBD1 (6 bases). V lost 0 bases and J 0 bases, leaving 18 bases between the germline ends. This CDR3 region has 19 residues. Germline CDR1 is LGHNT and CDR2 is FRNRAP. The CDR3 DNA reads as TGTGCTAGTGGTTTGGTATCGGTATTGGACAGAAATAGCAATCAGCCCCAGCATTTT. It is translated as CASGLVSVLDRNSNQPQHF.

Notes on this clonotype: A read error may explain this, as a much larger clone is one base away. This chain links TRBV9 with TRBJ2-7; possible D gene TRBD1, 6 bases. Trimming took 3 bases from V and 4 from J, leaving 17 bases between them. The CDR3 totals 15 residues. Germline values: CDR1 SGDLS, CDR2 YYNGEE. The CDR3 nucleotides are TGTGCCAGCAGCGCTGGGCAGGGGATGCTGTACGAGCAGTACTTC. Translation: CASSAGQGMLYEQYF.

A few counts support this clonotype. The rearrangement links TRBV5-5 to TRBJ2-5; D tentatively fits TRBD1 or TRBD2 (6 bases each). The CDR3 sequence is 14 residues long. V shed 4 bases and J shed 3 bases, with 13 bases lying between them. Germline CDR1 SGHKS, CDR2 YYEKEE (reference sequence). The CDR3 DNA sequence: TGTGCCAGCAGCCAATCGGGGGCTGAAGAGACCCAGTACTTC. Protein: CASSQSGAEETQYF. Looking up the rest from reference TRBV5-5 and TRBJ2-5 gives the full variable domain: DAGVTQSPTHLIKTRGQQVTLRCSPISGHKSVSWYQQVLGQGPQFIFQYYEKEERGRGNFPDRFSARQFPNYSSELNVNALLLGDSALYLCASSQSGAEETQYFGPGTRLLVL.

This clonotype was seen at least ten times. The V gene is TRBV6-1, the J gene TRBJ2-7; TRBD1 matches 8 bases. The CDR3 spans 13 residues. Trimming removed 5 bases from V and 7 bases from J; junction bases left unmatched: 7. Germline V gene sequence: CDR1 MNHNS, CDR2 SASEGT. This CDR3 is CASSNQGAGEQYF. DNA for the CDR3: TGTGCCAGCAGTAACCAGGGGGCAGGGGAGCAGTACTTC.

In its sample, this clonotype was seen a few times. The gene calls are TRBV9 and TRBJ2-3, with TRBD2 identical over 12 bases. The CDR3 has 16 residues. V lost 3 bases, J lost 5 bases, and 7 bases stayed unmatched. Germline V gives CDR1 SGDLS, CDR2 YYNGEE. CDR3 nucleotides: TGTGCCAGCAGCGGGACTAGCGGGAATAGAATAGATACGCAGTATTTT. It is translated as CASSGTSGNRIDTQYF. The full variable domain, its missing parts supplied by reference TRBV9 and TRBJ2-3, is DSGVTQTPKHLITATGQRVTLRCSPRSGDLSVYWYQQSLDQGLQFLIQYYNGEERAKGNILERFSAQQFPDLHSELNLSSLELGDSALYFCASSGTSGNRIDTQYFGPGTRLTVL.

This clonotype was seen ten or more times. V usage is TRBV10-3 and J usage is TRBJ1-2; D call uncertain. Deletions cut 3 bases from V and 7 bases from J, with 12 bases between. The CDR3 is 13 amino acids. Germline V gene data show CDR1 as ENHRY and CDR2 as SYGVKD. The DNA for the CDR3 is TGTGCCATCAGTGACGGGAGGGAGTCTGGCTACACCTTC. This gives the protein CAISDGRESGYTF.

This clonotype was seen ten or more times. The chain is built from TRBV12-3 or TRBV12-4 and TRBJ1-2, with D hard to call. With 6 bases removed from V and 4 bases from J, the gap between germline ends came to 18 bases. This CDR3 region has 15 residues. CDR3 amino acids: CASSLKWGIPYGYTF. The CDR3 bases are TGTGCCAGCAGCCTGAAATGGGGAATTCCCTATGGCTACACCTTC.